This T cell receptor (beta chain) was identified during a study of cytomegalovirus exposure and HLA in healthy donors. General observations from the study: The Asian-associated ancestry cluster reportedly had fewer N-insertions than the approximately 700-donor mean in a later analysis.

The study ran its PCR with 60 Vbeta and 13 Jbeta primers. TCRdb's table, derived via immunoSEQ multiplex PCR, lists solely in-frame clones and lacks some. The profile shows approximately 150,000 clones, roughly 63% of them singletons. Concerning this clone: The antigen remains unidentified. Lacking the conserved final phenylalanine or tryptophan, this CDR3 likely reflects a read error.

Per the germline V gene, CDR1 is SEHNR and CDR2 is FQNEAQ (reference sequence). V was pared by 2 bases and J by 6 bases, with 8 bases of the junction left unmatched. This CDR3 is built from 17 residues. The clonotype comes from a woman aged 55 to 70 in good health and CMV-seropositive. The chain employs TRBV7-9 and TRBJ2-2, with 11 bases fitting TRBD2. Sequencing was performed on PBMCs. The DNA of the CDR3 is TGTGCCAGCAGCTTATATGTGATAGCGGGAGGGCCCGGGGAGCTGTTTTCT. Translating gives CASSLYVIAGGPGELFS.